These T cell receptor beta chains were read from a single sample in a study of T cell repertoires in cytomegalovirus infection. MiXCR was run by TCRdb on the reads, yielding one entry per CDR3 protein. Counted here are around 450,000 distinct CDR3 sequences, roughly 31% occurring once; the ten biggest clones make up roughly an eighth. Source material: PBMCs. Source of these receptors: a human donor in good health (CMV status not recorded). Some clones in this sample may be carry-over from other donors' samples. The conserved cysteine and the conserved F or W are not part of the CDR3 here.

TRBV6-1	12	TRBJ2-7	ASSQGVTYYEQY
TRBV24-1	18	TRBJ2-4	ATSDLTSGGAEKAKNIQY
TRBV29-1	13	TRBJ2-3	SVVVLAGSTDTQY
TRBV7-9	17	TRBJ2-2	ASSTLVGRDNRPAGELF
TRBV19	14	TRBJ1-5	ASRPEIGRDDQPQH
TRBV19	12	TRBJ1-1	ASRQQGGGNEDF
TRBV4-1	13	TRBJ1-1	ASSQDRSWDTEAF
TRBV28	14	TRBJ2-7	ASSLWGGTGTYEQY
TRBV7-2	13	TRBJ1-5	VSSPPGARNQPQH
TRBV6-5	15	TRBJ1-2	ASSPSFLKKNIYGYT
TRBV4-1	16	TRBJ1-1	ASSPLGGFRSQWTEAF
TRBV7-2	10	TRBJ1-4	ASSPAGEKLF
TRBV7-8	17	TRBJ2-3	ASTHPGQPTSGFTDTQY
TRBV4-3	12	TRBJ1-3	ASAPDFGGNTIY
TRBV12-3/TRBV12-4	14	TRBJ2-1	ASSFTAGGSYTEQF
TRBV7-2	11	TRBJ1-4	ASSSQGNEKLF
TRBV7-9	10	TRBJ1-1	ASSLTEYEAF
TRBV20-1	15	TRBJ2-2	SATPPGARGNTGELF
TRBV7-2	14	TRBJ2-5	ASSAPPVITGEAQY
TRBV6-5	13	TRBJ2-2	ASSAFGGDTGELF
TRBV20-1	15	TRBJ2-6	SARAPGSPPGANVLT
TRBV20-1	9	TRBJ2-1	SGATGNEQF
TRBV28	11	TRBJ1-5	ASSLLGNQPQH
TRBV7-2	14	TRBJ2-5	ASSLALGRGGETQY
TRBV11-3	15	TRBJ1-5	ASRVTGCSGWNQPQH
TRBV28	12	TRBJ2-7	ASSSGQGLYEQY
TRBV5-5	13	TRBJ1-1	ASSPEGIPNTEAF
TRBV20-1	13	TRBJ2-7	SAGGNTVGANEQY
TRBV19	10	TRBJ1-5	ASAGGIQPQH
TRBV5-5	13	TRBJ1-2	ASRTTGGANYGYT
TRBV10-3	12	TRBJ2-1	AIRKTSGATEQF
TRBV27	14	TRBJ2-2	ASSPGTSANTGELF
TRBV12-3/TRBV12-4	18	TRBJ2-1	ASSSLSLLGGERSYNEQF
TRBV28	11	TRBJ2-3	ASSGGSTDTQY
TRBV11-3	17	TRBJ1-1	ASSLKVVGFGYMNTEAF
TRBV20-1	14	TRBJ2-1	SARDLGGGAYNEQF
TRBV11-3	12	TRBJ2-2	ASKGQGATGELF
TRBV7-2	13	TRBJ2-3	ASSTAGGPPDTQY
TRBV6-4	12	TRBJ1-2	ASSDSPGQGGYT
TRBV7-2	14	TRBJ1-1	ASSSFSAIRNTEAF